The 29 T cell receptor beta chains presented below share a single source sample, sequenced in a study of a mutant IDH1 vaccine in newly diagnosed glioma. TCRdb keeps only in-frame clones here, not all; method: immunoSEQ multiplex PCR. This sample has roughly 39,000 clones, with roughly 85% found just once. These receptors lack a known antigen. Described time point: week 5, during vaccination. The content of each vaccine dose was 300 ug of mutant IDH1 20-mer peptide, and topical imiquimod accompanied it. The sequencing used PBMCs, collected from a glioma patient whose treatment included an IDH1 peptide vaccine. The receptor source for this set is a man in his forties or fifties with glioma.

V usage is TRBV5-1 and J usage is TRBJ2-5; 7 positions match TRBD2. The V segment lost 3 bases and the J segment 1 base; nucleotides outside the gene matches: 3. From germline, CDR1 is SGHRS and CDR2 YFSETQ. The CDR3 length is 14 residues. CDR3 region: CASSSSGIQETQYF. The DNA of the CDR3 is TGCGCCAGCAGCTCAAGCGGGATCCAAGAGACCCAGTACTTC.

The chain joins TRBV12-5 to TRBJ1-2, with D perhaps TRBD1 (5 bases). The germline V gene encodes CDR1 LGHNT and CDR2 FRNRAP. CDR3 length: 16 amino acids. V was clipped by 6 bases and J by 4 bases, with 21 bases between them. CDR3 sequence (DNA): TGTGCTAGTGGCCTTTACGGTAGAGGGGACGGCTATGGCTACACCTTC. Translation gives CASGLYGRGDGYGYTF.

This clone appeared once. J is TRBJ2-2 and V is TRBV7-9; maybe TRBD1 (7 bases). This CDR3 contains 16 residues. Germline V CDR1 and CDR2: SEHNR, FQNEAQ (reference sequence). Trimming pared 5 bases from V and 4 bases from J, leaving 17 bases between. DNA of the CDR3: TGTGCCAGCAGCCCAGGGGGGCGCGTGGGCACCGGGGAGCTGTTTTTT. Translation gives CASSPGGRVGTGELFF.

The chain joins TRBV6-5 to TRBJ1-4, with 9 bases identical to TRBD1. J lost 8 bases, V lost 5 bases, and 3 bases had no gene match. CDR1 and CDR2 from the germline V gene are MNHEY and SVGAGI. This CDR3 spans 13 amino acids. CDR3 nucleotide sequence: TGTGCCAGCAGTCGGACAGGGGTGGAAAAACTGTTTTTT. It specifies CASSRTGVEKLFF.

The V gene is TRBV5-6, the J gene TRBJ1-4; a possible D gene is TRBD1 (5 bases). The CDR3 is 14 amino acids. The germline V and J ends were trimmed by 3 bases and 4 bases, with 10 bases remaining between them. CDR1 and CDR2 (germline): SGHDT, YYEEEE. The CDR3, as DNA: TGTGCCAGCAGCTACGACAGCCATAATGAAAAACTGTTTTTT. Amino acids: CASSYDSHNEKLFF. The variable domain in full, completed from reference TRBV5-6 and TRBJ1-4, reads DAGVTQSPTHLIKTRGQQVTLRCSPKSGHDTVSWYQQALGQGPQFIFQYYEEEERQRGNFPDRFSGHQFPNYSSELNVNALLLGDSALYLCASSYDSHNEKLFFGSGTQLSVL.

The V call is TRBV28, the J call TRBJ2-5; TRBD1 matches at 8 bases. This CDR3 contains 14 residues. Germline-derived CDR1 and CDR2 are MDHEN and SYDVKM. Trimming cost V 4 bases and J 5 bases; bases outside gene matches: 6. The CDR3: CASSSPDRDETQYF. The DNA of the CDR3 is TGTGCCAGCAGTTCCCCGGACAGGGACGAGACCCAGTACTTC.

The gene calls are TRBV27 and TRBJ2-1; D is unresolved. This CDR3 is 12 amino acids long. V lost 8 bases to trimming and J lost 3 bases, with 8 bases between them. CDR1 is MNHEY, CDR2 SMNVEV, per germline (reference sequence). CDR3 sequence reads: CASGLGYNEQFF. The DNA for the CDR3 is TGTGCCAGCGGCCTAGGCTACAATGAGCAGTTCTTC.

The chain carries TRBV2 and TRBJ2-5; D remains ambiguous. Germline V gives CDR1 SNHLY, CDR2 FYNNEI. This CDR3 is built from 11 residues. Trimming removed 3 bases from V and 3 bases from J, with 2 bases in between. The CDR3 DNA follows: TGTGCCAGCAGTGAGAAAGAGACCCAGTACTTC. This translates into CASSEKETQYF. Complete variable domain (other parts from reference TRBV2 and TRBJ2-5): EPEVTQTPSHQVTQMGQEVILRCVPISNHLYFYWYRQILGQKVEFLVSFYNNEISEKSEIFDDQFSVERPDGSNFTLKIRSTKLEDSAMYFCASSEKETQYFGPGTRLLVL.

The CDR3 DNA follows: TGTGCCAGCAGTAGAAAGGTATCGGGGGCCAACGTCCTGACTTTC. This sequence encodes CASSRKVSGANVLTF. The chain carries TRBV6-5 and TRBJ2-6; no firm D call. The V and J ends lost 5 bases and 4 bases respectively, with 12 bases between them. The germline V gene has CDR1 MNHEY and CDR2 SVGAGI. This CDR3 comprises 15 residues.

This clone has just a few counts. The chain has TRBV4-1 and TRBJ2-7; D unresolved. Germline V gene lookup returns CDR1 MGHRA and CDR2 YSYEKL. V dropped 0 bases and J dropped 2 bases, with 8 bases sitting between them. This CDR3 has 14 amino acids. The CDR3 DNA follows: TGCGCCAGCAGCCAAGACCGGTCAACCTACGAGCAGTACTTC. Its protein is CASSQDRSTYEQYF.

The chain couples TRBV5-1 to TRBJ2-5; D is unresolved. The CDR3 runs 14 residues. V shed 1 base and J shed 2 bases, with 9 bases lying between them. Germline V gene lookup returns CDR1 SGHRS and CDR2 YFSETQ. CDR3 protein: CASSLLPAQETQYF. The CDR3 coding sequence is TGCGCCAGCAGCTTGCTGCCAGCGCAAGAGACCCAGTACTTC.

CDR3 loop: CASSLSLGTNEKLFF. CDR3 in DNA: TGCGCCAGCAGCCTTAGTCTGGGCACCAATGAAAAACTGTTTTTT. The chain is built from TRBV4-1 and TRBJ1-4; no reliable D call. The CDR3 sequence is 15 residues long. Germline V gene lookup returns CDR1 MGHRA and CDR2 YSYEKL. Trimming removed 4 bases from V and 5 bases from J, with 14 bases in between.

The rearrangement joins TRBV18 to TRBJ2-7; the D gene is possibly TRBD2 (5 bases). The V gene's germline CDR1 is KGHSH and CDR2 LQKENI. This CDR3 has 15 amino acids. Trimming pared 0 bases from V and 4 bases from J, leaving 13 bases between. DNA for the CDR3: TGTGCCAGCTCACCACCGGCGGCAGCGGCGTACGAGCAGTACTTC. Translating it yields CASSPPAAAAYEQYF.

The chain links TRBV28 to TRBJ2-1; weak D call: TRBD1 (7 bases). There are 15 residues in the CDR3. The V and J ends lost 7 bases and 1 base respectively, with 14 bases between them. The germline gives CDR1 MDHEN, CDR2 SYDVKM. As DNA, the CDR3 is TGTGCCAGCAAGAGCGCAGGGGGGTCCTACAATGAGCAGTTCTTC. This translates into CASKSAGGSYNEQFF.

The CDR3 DNA sequence: TGTGCCAGCAGTGACACAGCAGCTGAGGAGCAGTACTTC. It specifies CASSDTAAEEQYF. The genes are TRBV6-4 and TRBJ2-7, with unresolved D. Deletions cut 2 bases from V and 7 bases from J, with 12 bases between. Germline values: CDR1 MRHNA, CDR2 SNTAGT. The CDR3 runs 13 residues.

The chain links TRBV4-1 to TRBJ1-2, with TRBD1 matching 7 bases. The CDR3 totals 16 residues. Germline values: CDR1 MGHRA, CDR2 YSYEKL. V was pared by 1 base and J by 2 bases, with 7 bases of the junction left unmatched. CDR3 coding DNA: TGCGCCAGCAGCCAAGGGAGGAGGGGGCTCAACTATGGCTACACCTTC. Protein: CASSQGRRGLNYGYTF.

This clone occurred once. CDR3 protein: CASSQVGQSVETQYF. CDR3 DNA sequence: TGCGCCAGCAGCCAAGTTGGGCAGTCGGTGGAGACCCAGTACTTC. This chain uses TRBV4-1 with TRBJ2-5; D not certain. CDR1 and CDR2 from the germline V gene are MGHRA and YSYEKL. The CDR3 loop spans 15 amino acids. Trimming removed 1 base at V and 5 bases at J, with 14 bases between.

This chain links TRBV5-5 with TRBJ1-5; D ambiguous. Per the germline V gene, CDR1 is SGHKS and CDR2 is YYEKEE (reference sequence). The CDR3 totals 14 residues. V was shortened by 1 base and J by 0 bases, with 5 bases between the two germline ends. The CDR3 DNA is TGTGCCAGCAGCTTGTTCGATAGCAATCAGCCCCAGCATTTT. Its translation: CASSLFDSNQPQHF.

The rearrangement links TRBV27 to TRBJ2-7; 10 bases match TRBD1. This CDR3 has 14 residues. Germline V gives CDR1 MNHEY, CDR2 SMNVEV (reference sequence). J gave up 6 bases and V 5 bases, and 7 bases lay outside the gene matches. Here the CDR3 reads CASSPLWDRGEQYF. In DNA form, the CDR3 reads TGTGCCAGCAGTCCCCTCTGGGACAGGGGCGAGCAGTACTTC.

The rearrangement joins TRBV6-4 to TRBJ1-3; 7 bases line up with TRBD1. The CDR3 has 13 residues. Germline V gives CDR1 MRHNA, CDR2 SNTAGT. Trimming at V came to 6 bases and at J to 4 bases, leaving 3 bases not matched to a gene. CDR3: CASRADRGNTIYF. The CDR3 DNA reads as TGTGCCAGCAGGGCGGACAGGGGAAACACCATATATTTT.

The chain recombines TRBV9 with TRBJ2-1; 10 nucleotides agree with TRBD2. CDR3 length: 15 residues. The V segment lost 5 bases and the J segment 5 bases; nucleotides outside the gene matches: 7. Germline CDR1 reads SGDLS; CDR2 reads YYNGEE. CDR3 DNA sequence: TGTGCCAGCAGTGGACTAGCGGCAACGAACAATGAGCAGTTCTTC. It codes for CASSGLAATNNEQFF.

V gene TRBV7-9 combines with J gene TRBJ2-7; 15 bases map to TRBD2. CDR1 is SEHNR and CDR2 is FQNEAQ in the germline V gene (reference sequence). This CDR3 is 19 amino acids long. After removal of 5 bases from V and 6 bases from J, the junction contained 17 bases not matched to a gene. The CDR3, as DNA: TGTGCCAGCAGCCCGGGACAGGGGGGTGTGGGACTAGCGGGAGGCGAGCAGTACTTC. It is translated as CASSPGQGGVGLAGGEQYF.

The genes are TRBV7-3 and TRBJ1-1, with D tentatively TRBD1 (5 bases). V gave up 3 bases and J gave up 6 bases, with 11 bases separating them. Germline lookup yields CDR1 SGHTA and CDR2 FQGTGA. The CDR3 sequence is 13 residues long. The DNA of the CDR3 is TGTGCCAGCAGCTTTTCCGGAGGGGCTGAAGCTTTCTTT. It is translated as CASSFSGGAEAFF.

This chain links TRBV7-9 with TRBJ2-5, with 9 bases fitting TRBD2. The CDR3 is 16 residues long. Germline values: CDR1 SEHNR, CDR2 FQNEAQ (reference sequence). V lost 4 bases to trimming and J lost 5 bases; unmatched junction nucleotides: 11. CDR3 in amino acids: CASSSGLASGGETQYF. The CDR3 DNA follows: TGTGCCAGCAGCTCCGGACTAGCGAGTGGGGGGGAGACCCAGTACTTC.

This clone was observed a few times. The chain links TRBV27 to TRBJ1-5; D is possibly TRBD1 (6 bases). V lost 6 bases and J lost 4, with 13 bases in between. This CDR3 spans 14 amino acids. Germline CDR1 MNHEY, CDR2 SMNVEV (reference sequence). CDR3 sequence: CASSVGGRNQPQHF. DNA for the CDR3: TGTGCCAGCAGCGTGGGGGGCAGGAATCAGCCCCAGCATTTT.

The CDR3 DNA follows: TGTGCCAGCAGTTACTCGAGTTCTGGGGGGAATCAGCCCCAGCATTTT. Its translation: CASSYSSSGGNQPQHF. The chain links TRBV6-5 to TRBJ1-5, with D tentatively TRBD1 (5 bases). The CDR3 has 16 residues. V lost 0 bases, J lost 4 bases, and 13 bases lay in between. Germline CDR1 and CDR2: MNHEY and SVGAGI.

The chain uses TRBV18 and TRBJ1-4; tentatively, D is TRBD1 (6 bases). The CDR3 runs 16 residues. Between the trimmed V and J ends, which lost 1 base and 3 bases, there was a span of 12 bases. CDR1 is KGHSH, CDR2 LQKENI, per germline. The CDR3 DNA reads TGTGCCAGCTCACCACGGCAACAGGGAGCTAATGAAAAACTGTTTTTT. Its translation is CASSPRQQGANEKLFF.

V and J are TRBV4-3 and TRBJ2-7, with unresolved D. From germline, CDR1 is LGHNA and CDR2 YSLEER. V was cut by 5 bases and J by 5 bases, with 10 bases left in between. The CDR3 contains 12 residues. This CDR3 reads CASSSAGHEQYF. The CDR3 nucleotides read TGCGCCAGCAGCTCCGCAGGCCACGAGCAGTACTTC.

The J gene is TRBJ1-1, the V gene TRBV11-1; D unresolved. Germline V lookup: CDR1 SGHAT, CDR2 FQDESV (reference sequence). With 5 bases removed from V and 0 bases from J, the gap between germline ends came to 19 bases. The CDR3 length is 17 residues. The CDR3 DNA sequence: TGTGCCAGCAGCCTACGTCGAGTCCAACTCATGAACACTGAAGCTTTCTTT. It specifies CASSLRRVQLMNTEAFF.